These T cell receptor beta chains were read from a single sample in a study of blood T cell repertoires in COVID-19. Profiling relied on immunoSEQ multiplex PCR, and the TCRdb table lists in-frame clones only, not all of them. Found here are about 210,000 clones, approximately 80% of them singletons; the top ten hold approximately 4.6%. Specimen: PBMCs or T cells enriched from blood (not recorded which). Receptors originate from a man in his thirties or forties with acute COVID-19. Each CDR3 is given with its conserved first and last residue. The D gene is left open where the match is weak. Expanded clones are given a class, and other clones once, few, many or no size at all.

cdr3_length,d_call,v_call,clone_size,j_call,cdr3_nt,cdr3_aa
17,TRBD2,TRBV5-1,.,TRBJ2-3,TGCGCCAGCAGCTTGGCCCTAGCGGGGGGGCTGTCAGATACGCAGTATTTT,CASSLALAGGLSDTQYF
11,.,TRBV20-1,.,TRBJ1-1,TGCAGTGCGCGTAGCAAGCTCCAGGCTTTCTTT,CSARSKLQAFF
17,.,TRBV15,.,TRBJ1-4,TGTGCCACCAGCAGAGATTCTACCGGGACGGGGGGAGAAAAACTGTTTTTT,CATSRDSTGTGGEKLFF
15,.,TRBV21-1,few,TRBJ1-2,TGTGCCAGCAGCGCACCGGGACACCAACTTTATGGCTACACCTTC,CASSAPGHQLYGYTF
11,.,TRBV30,.,TRBJ1-3,TGTGCCTGGAGAGGGGTGGGCACCATATATTTT,CAWRGVGTIYF
14,.,TRBV30,.,TRBJ1-3,TGTGCCTGGAAAAGGGGAGGACCTGGAAACACCATATATTTT,CAWKRGGPGNTIYF
12,.,TRBV10-3,.,TRBJ1-4,TGTGCCATCAGAGCAGGGGCAGGGAAACTGTTTTTT,CAIRAGAGKLFF
16,TRBD1,TRBV5-1,once,TRBJ1-1,TGCGCCAGCAGCTTGTCACCTACAGGGGGGAACACTGAAGCTTTCTTT,CASSLSPTGGNTEAFF
14,TRBD1,TRBV28,.,TRBJ1-2,TGTGCCAGCGGTTTTGGGACAGGATACTATGGCTACACCTTC,CASGFGTGYYGYTF
14,.,TRBV18,.,TRBJ1-2,TGTGCCAGCTCATCCGGACAGCAGGATAATGGCTACACCTTC,CASSSGQQDNGYTF
15,TRBD1,TRBV27,.,TRBJ2-7,TGTGCCAGCAGTATAGATCGGACAGGGGGGAACGAGCAGTACTTC,CASSIDRTGGNEQYF
14,TRBD1,TRBV19,.,TRBJ2-7,TGTGCCAGTAGTATCCGGACAGGGTTCTACGAGCAGTACTTC,CASSIRTGFYEQYF
16,TRBD2,TRBV6-1,.,TRBJ2-3,TGTGCCAGCAGTGAAGGGGGGACTAGCGGAACAGATACGCAGTATTTT,CASSEGGTSGTDTQYF